This T cell receptor beta chain was documented in a study of OX40 agonist ivuxolimab in advanced cancers. Study details: It was permissible to have had prior anti-PD-1, anti-PD-L1 or anti-CTLA-4 therapy, and approximately 40% had some. Partial responses were achieved by three patients, of whom one had hepatocellular carcinoma and two had cutaneous melanoma. General study results and limits: Among the lowest peripheral clonal expansion occurred in 0.1-3.0 mg/kg partial responders. The work left the antigen specificity of expanded peripheral T cells undetermined.

Germline values: CDR1 SEHNR, CDR2 FQNEAQ (reference sequence). The J segment lost 13 bases and the V segment lost 7 bases, leaving 15 bases of the junction unmatched. CDR3 length: 13 amino acids. Generated by immunoSEQ multiplex PCR, the TCRdb table keeps only in-frame clones and is missing some. This table has roughly 55,000 clones, around 87% appearing once. This clone is medium-sized (0.01 to 0.1%). Its antigen is unknown. This clonotype was obtained from an adult with an advanced solid tumor such as melanoma, head and neck, liver or kidney cancer. The V and J genes are TRBV7-9 and TRBJ1-1; the match to TRBD1 covers 7 bases. The sample in question was CD4+ or CD8+ T cells sorted from blood, obtained in a trial of the OX40 agonist ivuxolimab. This CDR3 reads CASTRGQEERNFF. CDR3 DNA sequence: TGTGCCAGCACCCGAGGACAGGAGGAAAGGAATTTCTTT.